Here is one T cell receptor beta chain with its context. Profiled with immunoSEQ multiplex PCR; TCRdb holds only in-frame clones, not every one. Of approximately 130,000 clones listed, about 75% are singletons. This sample was taken from a study of blood T cell repertoires in COVID-19. Study at large: Sites across the United States, Italy and Spain contributed samples from acute and convalescent COVID-19. PBMCs, B-cell-depleted T cells, or T cells were the source of the cDNA or gDNA that made up the material.

This clonotype was obtained from an elderly man with acute or convalescent COVID-19. Sequencing used peripheral blood.

CDR3 DNA sequence: TGTGCCAGCAGTGACGTGGGGGCACACTCCACAGATACGCAGTATTTT. It specifies CASSDVGAHSTDTQYF. This chain links TRBV6-4 with TRBJ2-3, with a weak D call TRBD1 (6 bases). Trimming shortened V by 2 bases and J by 2 bases, and 14 bases separated the two germline ends. Germline V gene sequence: CDR1 MRHNA, CDR2 SNTAGT. This CDR3 has 16 amino acids.